Below are 14 T cell receptor beta chains sequenced from a single sample in a study of human thymus T cells. Sequenced by immunoSEQ multiplex PCR; TCRdb stores in-frame clones only, minus some. The sample consists of more than 50,000 clones, approximately 95% of them appearing once. The material sequenced was blood. The receptors derive from a boy less than two years old with a congenital heart defect but otherwise immunologically healthy.

The chain carries TRBV10-2 and TRBJ2-5, with 9 positions matching TRBD2. The trim removed 6 bases at V and 5 bases at J, leaving 7 bases unmatched. The CDR3 has 14 amino acids. The germline CDR1 and CDR2 sequences are WSHSY and SAAADI. CDR3 residues: CASSAGTSYETQYF. CDR3 bases: TGCGCCAGCAGCGCCGGGACTAGCTATGAGACCCAGTACTTC.

The chain is built from TRBV10-3 and TRBJ2-3; maybe TRBD2 (5 bases). V lost 2 bases and J 0 bases, leaving 12 bases between the germline ends. Germline V gene sequence: CDR1 ENHRY, CDR2 SYGVKD. This CDR3 is 16 amino acids long. The CDR3 region has the DNA TGTGCCATCAGTGAGCGTGGCGGAGGTAGCACAGATACGCAGTATTTT. Translation gives CAISERGGGSTDTQYF.

V usage is TRBV5-3 and J usage is TRBJ1-2; possibly TRBD1 for D (6 bases). TRBV5-3 is reported as an ORF; its role is uncertain. The length of the CDR3 is 13 residues. V lost 2 bases and J 4 bases, leaving 9 bases between the germline ends. CDR3 in amino acids: CARSFIGGYGYTF. The CDR3 DNA sequence: TGTGCCAGAAGCTTTATAGGGGGCTATGGCTACACCTTC.

The chain links TRBV6-1 to TRBJ2-5, with 10 nucleotides matching TRBD2. V was pared by 4 bases and J by 2 bases, with 1 base of the junction left unmatched. Germline V gene data show CDR1 as MNHNS and CDR2 as SASEGT. The CDR3 sequence is 14 residues long. CDR3 amino acids: CASSVSGGQETQYF. DNA for the CDR3: TGTGCCAGCAGTGTTAGCGGGGGGCAAGAGACCCAGTACTTC.

The chain has TRBV6-6 and TRBJ2-7; the match to TRBD1 covers 7 bases. The V gene's germline CDR1 is MNHNY and CDR2 SVGAGI (reference sequence). The CDR3 has 13 amino acids. V gave up 6 bases and J gave up 2 bases; unmatched junction bases: 4. CDR3 sequence: CASSGTVPYEQYF. In DNA form, the CDR3 reads TGTGCCAGCAGCGGGACAGTTCCCTACGAGCAGTACTTC.

The rearrangement joins TRBV10-2 to TRBJ2-3; 8 bases are shared with TRBD1. The CDR3 runs 13 residues. J lost 4 bases, V lost 4 bases, and 1 base had no gene match. The germline gives CDR1 WSHSY, CDR2 SAAADI. The CDR3 sequence: CASSGTGSDTQYF. The DNA of the CDR3 is TGCGCCAGCAGTGGGACAGGGTCAGATACGCAGTATTTT.

This clone was recorded once. The rearrangement links TRBV28 to TRBJ1-5; 8 bases are shared with TRBD1. The CDR3 is 15 residues long. V lost 6 bases to trimming and J lost 5 bases; unmatched junction nucleotides: 9. CDR1 and CDR2 from the germline V gene are MDHEN and SYDVKM. The CDR3 region is CASSLTGGRDQPQHF. CDR3 coding DNA: TGTGCCAGCAGCCTTACAGGGGGTAGGGATCAGCCCCAGCATTTT.

The chain recombines TRBV11-3 with TRBJ2-7; 9 bases map to TRBD1. The CDR3 totals 15 residues. Trimming cost V 1 base and J 5 bases; bases outside gene matches: 6. Per germline, CDR1 SGHNT and CDR2 YENEEA. The CDR3 region has the DNA TGTGCCAGCAGCTTAGGAACAGGGGGCCTTAACGAGCAGTACTTC. Protein sequence: CASSLGTGGLNEQYF.

J is TRBJ2-1 and V is TRBV5-6, with D perhaps assigned TRBD1 or TRBD2 (6 bases each). CDR1 and CDR2 from the germline V gene are SGHDT and YYEEEE. The V end lost 2 bases, the J end lost 1 base, and 19 bases lay between the germline ends. The CDR3 spans 18 residues. For the CDR3, the DNA is TGTGCCAGCAGCTTTTCCAGAGCTCGGGGGCCTTCCTACAATGAGCAGTTCTTC. The encoded protein is CASSFSRARGPSYNEQFF.

This chain uses TRBV5-8 with TRBJ2-2, with D maybe TRBD1 (5 bases). The CDR3 loop spans 15 amino acids. V was clipped by 4 bases and J by 4 bases, with 14 bases between them. The germline V gene has CDR1 SGHTS and CDR2 YDEGEE. CDR3 residues: CASSPYRIGTGELFF. DNA of the CDR3: TGTGCCAGCAGCCCTTACAGGATTGGCACCGGGGAGCTGTTTTTT.

J is TRBJ1-1 and V is TRBV19, with TRBD1 matching 7 bases. Germline CDR1 reads LNHDA; CDR2 reads SQIVND (reference sequence). This CDR3 has 15 residues. Trimming removed 3 bases from V and 0 bases from J; junction bases left unmatched: 4. Here the CDR3 reads CASSIGTDMNTEAFF. DNA of the CDR3: TGTGCCAGTAGTATCGGGACAGACATGAACACTGAAGCTTTCTTT.

The chain uses TRBV5-8 and TRBJ1-1; 7 nucleotides align to TRBD1. Germline V lookup: CDR1 SGHTS, CDR2 YDEGEE. This CDR3 has 15 residues. V dropped 2 bases and J dropped 2; count of bases not matched to a gene: 6. The CDR3 nucleotides are TGTGCCAGCAGCTTCTCGGACAGGAGAAACACTGAAGCTTTCTTT. This codes for CASSFSDRRNTEAFF.

This clone has just one count. The V gene is TRBV16, the J gene TRBJ2-5, with D possibly called TRBD1 or TRBD2 (5 bases each). Germline CDR1 reads KGHSY; CDR2 reads FQNENV. The ends were cut back, 6 bases at V and 6 bases at J, with 11 bases in the middle. The CDR3 has 12 amino acids. The CDR3 reads CASSWDGQTQYF. The CDR3 region has the DNA TGTGCCAGCAGTTGGGACGGTCAGACCCAGTACTTC. Filled out from reference TRBV16 and TRBJ2-5, the complete variable domain reads GEEVAQTPKHLVRGEGQKAKLYCAPIKGHSYVFWYQQVLKNEFKFLISFQNENVFDETGMPKERFSAKCLPNSPCSLEIQATKLEDSAVYFCASSWDGQTQYFGPGTRLLVL.

This sequence joins TRBV21-1 and TRBJ2-1; the D call TRBD1 from the table was never checked on the DNA. TRBV21-1 counts as a pseudogene. CDR3 length: 17 residues. This CDR3 is CASSKEGRDSGYNEQFF. The CDR3 bases are TGTGCCAGCAGCAAAGAGGGCCGGGACAGCGGGTACAATGAGCAGTTCTTC.